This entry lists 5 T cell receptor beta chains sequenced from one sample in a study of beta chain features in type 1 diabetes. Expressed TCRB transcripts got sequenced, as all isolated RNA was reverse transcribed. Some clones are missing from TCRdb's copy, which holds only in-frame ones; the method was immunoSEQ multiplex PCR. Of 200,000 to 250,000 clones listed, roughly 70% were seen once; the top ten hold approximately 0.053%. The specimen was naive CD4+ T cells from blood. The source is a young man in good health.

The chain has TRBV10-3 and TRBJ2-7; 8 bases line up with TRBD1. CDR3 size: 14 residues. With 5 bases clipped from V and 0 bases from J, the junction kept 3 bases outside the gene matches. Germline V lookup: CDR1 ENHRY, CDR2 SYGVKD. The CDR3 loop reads CAISRTGSSYEQYF. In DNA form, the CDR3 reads TGTGCCATCAGTAGGACAGGGAGCTCCTACGAGCAGTACTTC.

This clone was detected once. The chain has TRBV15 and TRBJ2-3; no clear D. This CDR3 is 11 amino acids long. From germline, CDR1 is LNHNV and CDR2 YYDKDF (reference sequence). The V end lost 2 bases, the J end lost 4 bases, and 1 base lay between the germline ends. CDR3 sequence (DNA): TGTGCCACCAGCAGATCAGATACGCAGTATTTT. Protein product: CATSRSDTQYF.

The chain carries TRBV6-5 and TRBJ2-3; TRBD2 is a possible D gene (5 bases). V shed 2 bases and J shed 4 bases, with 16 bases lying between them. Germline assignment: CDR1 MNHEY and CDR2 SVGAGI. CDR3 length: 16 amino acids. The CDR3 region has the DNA TGTGCCAGCAGTTACCGGCAGCTAGCCTATCCAGATACGCAGTATTTT. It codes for CASSYRQLAYPDTQYF.

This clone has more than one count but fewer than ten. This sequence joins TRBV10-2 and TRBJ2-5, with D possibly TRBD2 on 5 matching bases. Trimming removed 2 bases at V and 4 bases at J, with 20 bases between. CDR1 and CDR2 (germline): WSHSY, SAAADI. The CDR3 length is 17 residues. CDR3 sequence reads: CASSEPGSWKAGETQYF. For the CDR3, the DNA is TGCGCCAGCAGTGAGCCCGGGTCCTGGAAGGCGGGAGAGACCCAGTACTTC.

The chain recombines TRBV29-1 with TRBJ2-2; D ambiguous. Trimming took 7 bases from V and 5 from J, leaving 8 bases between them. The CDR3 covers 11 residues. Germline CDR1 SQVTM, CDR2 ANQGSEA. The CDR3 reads CSGLGTGELFF. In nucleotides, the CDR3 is TGCAGCGGGCTAGGGACCGGGGAGCTGTTTTTT.